These 22 T cell receptor beta chains were sequenced from one sample in a study of blood T cells in healthy people across ages. A sample-barcoded 5' primer and a J-beta primer mix were used in a second PCR of about 6 to 12 cycles. TCRdb independently ran MiXCR on the 5' RACE reads; one entry per CDR3 protein. Altogether about 1.5 million distinct CDR3 sequences are present, about 42% being singletons, with the ten largest covering roughly 3.7%. The sample taken for sequencing was blood. The source is a woman aged 18-30 years in good health.

The rearrangement links TRBV18 to TRBJ1-5; D is perhaps TRBD1 (6 bases). V was clipped by 6 bases and J by 4 bases, with 16 bases between them. The CDR3 has 15 amino acids. Germline CDR1 KGHSH, CDR2 LQKENI. CDR3 amino acids: CASSLLGQKNQPQHF. CDR3 DNA: TGTGCCAGCTCTCTTCTTGGACAGAAAAATCAGCCCCAGCATTTT.

This clonotype occurred a few times. This chain uses TRBV5-5 with TRBJ1-5; D uncertain. This CDR3 contains 14 residues. V lost 0 bases and J lost 3, with 7 bases in between. In germline, CDR1 is SGHKS, CDR2 YYEKEE (reference sequence). CDR3 sequence: CASSLGPTNQPQHF. Here the CDR3 DNA reads TGTGCCAGCAGCTTGGGGCCCACCAATCAGCCCCAGCATTTT.

The rearrangement links TRBV6-2 or TRBV6-3 to TRBJ2-1; 8 nucleotides align to TRBD2. V shed 3 bases, J shed 5 bases, and the junction held 9 bases outside the gene matches. CDR3 length: 16 residues. Germline V gene sequence: CDR1 MNHEY, CDR2 SVGEGT. CDR3 in DNA: TGTGCCAGCAGTTATGCTCTAGCGGGCAGTCACAATGAGCAGTTCTTC. Amino acid sequence: CASSYALAGSHNEQFF.

This clonotype was seen only a few times. The rearrangement links TRBV7-9 to TRBJ2-1; 12 bases map to TRBD1. There are 15 residues in the CDR3. Germline CDR1 SEHNR, CDR2 FQNEAQ (reference sequence). Trimming removed 5 bases from V and 4 bases from J; junction bases left unmatched: 3. DNA for the CDR3: TGTGCCAGCAGCATGGGACAGGGGGCGTACAATGAGCAGTTCTTC. Protein: CASSMGQGAYNEQFF.

V and J are TRBV12-3 or TRBV12-4 and TRBJ1-4, with TRBD1 matching over 7 bases. V was pared by 7 bases and J by 2 bases, with 7 bases of the junction left unmatched. The CDR3 has 15 amino acids. The CDR3, as DNA: TGTGCCAGCAAACTAAACAGGGGTACTAATGAAAAACTGTTTTTT. The encoded protein is CASKLNRGTNEKLFF.

This chain joins TRBV10-1 and TRBJ2-4; the D gene is possibly TRBD1 (5 bases). The CDR3 is 14 residues long. Germline V gene data show CDR1 as WNHNN and CDR2 as SYGVQD (reference sequence). Trimming stripped 1 base from V and 5 bases from J, with 9 bases between. CDR3 sequence: CASSEFPTENIQYF. DNA of the CDR3: TGCGCCAGCAGTGAGTTCCCGACAGAAAACATTCAGTACTTC.

The V gene is TRBV10-3, the J gene TRBJ2-3, with D hard to call. CDR1 ENHRY and CDR2 SYGVKD come from the germline V gene. Trimming pared 10 bases from V and 2 bases from J, leaving 19 bases between. The CDR3 sequence is 15 residues long. The CDR3 loop is CATAESGGPTDTQYF. The CDR3 DNA sequence: TGTGCCACCGCGGAGTCGGGCGGCCCCACAGATACGCAGTATTTT.

CDR3 amino acids: CASRQAREPQHF. CDR3 DNA: TGTGCCAGCAGACAGGCGCGGGAGCCCCAGCATTTT. The genes are TRBV12-3 or TRBV12-4 and TRBJ1-5; tentative D call: TRBD1 (5 bases). The V gene lost 6 bases and the J gene lost 8 bases, with 11 bases spanning the gap. This CDR3 has 12 amino acids.

Concerning this clonotype itself: A read error may produce the germline difference seen at one junction end. V is TRBV5-1 and J is TRBJ1-6; D gene ambiguous. CDR1 is SGHRS and CDR2 is YFSETQ in the germline V gene. The length of the CDR3 is 15 residues. The CDR3 DNA follows: TGCGCCGGCAGCCCGGGGTCCCGTTATAATTCACCCCTCCACTTT. This gives the protein CAGSPGSRYNSPLHF.

The V and J genes are TRBV5-1 and TRBJ2-2; 7 nucleotides match TRBD2. The CDR3 length is 17 residues. CDR1 and CDR2 (germline): SGHRS, YFSETQ. V shed 3 bases, J shed 2 bases, and the junction held 10 bases outside the gene matches. CDR3 amino acids: CASSSGLTRANTGELFF. CDR3 sequence (DNA): TGCGCCAGCAGCTCGGGACTAACCCGTGCTAACACCGGGGAGCTGTTTTTT.

This clonotype was recorded a few times. The genes are TRBV20-1 and TRBJ2-3; D is undetermined. V lost 6 bases and J lost 8, with 21 bases in between. The germline gives CDR1 DFQATT, CDR2 SNEGSKA (reference sequence). The CDR3 covers 14 residues. The CDR3 region has the DNA TGCAGTGCCGCCTCCGGGCAGCAGTATGGTACGCAGTATTTT. The encoded protein is CSAASGQQYGTQYF.

This clonotype was recorded once. V and J are TRBV20-1 and TRBJ1-2, with D possibly matching TRBD1 (5 bases). The CDR3 contains 13 residues. In germline, CDR1 is DFQATT, CDR2 SNEGSKA (reference sequence). The germline V and J ends were trimmed by 2 bases and 7 bases, with 14 bases remaining between them. The CDR3 DNA reads as TGCAGTGCTAGACCACGAGGCGGGGCTGGCTACACCTTC. This translates into CSARPRGGAGYTF.

This clonotype occurred a few times. V is TRBV29-1 and J is TRBJ1-1; D not certain. The germline CDR1 and CDR2 sequences are SQVTM and ANQGSEA. V was clipped by 5 bases and J by 1 base, with 14 bases between them. The CDR3 contains 14 residues. CDR3 coding DNA: TGCAGCGTTAACCGACTGCTAACGAACACTGAAGCTTTCTTT. It codes for CSVNRLLTNTEAFF.

V is TRBV5-1 and J is TRBJ2-5; D is unresolved. V lost 4 bases, J lost 2 bases, and 12 bases lay in between. This CDR3 spans 14 amino acids. Germline-derived CDR1 and CDR2 are SGHRS and YFSETQ. CDR3 in amino acids: CASSRQNRQETQYF. The CDR3 nucleotides read TGCGCCAGCAGCCGACAAAACCGACAAGAGACCCAGTACTTC.

This sequence joins TRBV7-9 and TRBJ1-5, with D perhaps TRBD1 (6 bases). The CDR3 runs to 18 residues. Trimming stripped 0 bases from V and 0 bases from J, with 15 bases between. Per germline, CDR1 SEHNR and CDR2 FQNEAQ (reference sequence). CDR3 loop: CASSLAGARDLSNQPQHF. CDR3 nucleotide sequence: TGTGCCAGCAGCTTAGCGGGGGCCCGGGATCTTAGCAATCAGCCCCAGCATTTT. Full variable domain (outside the CDR3, taken from reference TRBV7-9 and TRBJ1-5): DTGVSQNPRHKITKRGQNVTFRCDPISEHNRLYWYRQTLGQGPEFLTYFQNEAQLEKSRLLSDRFSAERPKGSFSTLEIQRTEQGDSAMYLCASSLAGARDLSNQPQHFGDGTRLSIL.

This chain joins TRBV2 and TRBJ1-1; D is undetermined. Germline CDR1 and CDR2: SNHLY and FYNNEI. The germline V and J ends were trimmed by 7 bases and 3 bases, with 15 bases remaining between them. There are 14 residues in the CDR3. CDR3 protein: CASNFKKRDTEAFF. The CDR3 coding sequence is TGTGCCAGCAATTTTAAGAAGAGGGACACTGAAGCTTTCTTT.

The gene calls are TRBV2 and TRBJ1-5, with TRBD1 matching over 8 bases. V shed 0 bases and J 9 bases; nucleotides not matched to a gene: 13. Germline V CDR1 and CDR2: SNHLY, FYNNEI. CDR3 length: 17 amino acids. Written as DNA, the CDR3 is TGTGCCAGCAGTGAAGCGCTTGTTGGGACAGGAGGTTTGCCCCAGCATTTT. Translation gives CASSEALVGTGGLPQHF.

The rearrangement joins TRBV15 to TRBJ2-2; D may be TRBD1 (6 bases). CDR1 and CDR2 from the germline V gene are LNHNV and YYDKDF (reference sequence). Trimming shortened V by 3 bases and J by 1 base, and 12 bases separated the two germline ends. CDR3 length equals 16 residues. This CDR3 reads CATSSDGQLNTGELFF. The CDR3 nucleotides are TGTGCCACCAGCAGCGATGGACAGCTGAACACCGGGGAGCTGTTTTTT.

Concerning this clonotype: A much larger clone is a single base away; this may be a read error. The CDR3 reads CASSPVRARTDTQYF. Here the CDR3 DNA reads TGTGCCAGCAGCCCCGTTAGAGCTCGCACAGATACGCAGTATTTT. This chain connects TRBV6-5 to TRBJ2-3; D is ambiguous. CDR3 length: 15 amino acids. The V end lost 6 bases, the J end lost 1 base, and 14 bases lay between the germline ends. Germline V gene sequence: CDR1 MNHEY, CDR2 SVGAGI.

This sequence joins TRBV30 and TRBJ1-2, with TRBD1 as a possible D gene (5 bases). V dropped 8 bases and J dropped 0 bases, with 13 bases sitting between them. The CDR3 covers 13 residues. The V gene's germline CDR1 is GTSNPN and CDR2 SVGIG (reference sequence). Here the CDR3 DNA reads TGTGCCCTGCAGGGTACTCCTAACTATGGCTACACCTTC. Its protein is CALQGTPNYGYTF.

The V call is TRBV6-5, the J call TRBJ1-1; D is ambiguous. In germline, CDR1 is MNHEY, CDR2 SVGAGI. The CDR3 runs to 15 residues. Trimming removed 2 bases from V and 2 bases from J, with 12 bases in between. CDR3 protein: CASSYRRRGNTEAFF. The CDR3 nucleotides are TGTGCCAGCAGTTACCGCCGCCGGGGAAACACTGAAGCTTTCTTT.

V and J are TRBV20-1 and TRBJ2-1; D remains ambiguous. The J call may be faulty, since TRBJ2-7 better matches the DNA end. The germline gives CDR1 DFQATT, CDR2 SNEGSKA (reference sequence). CDR3 size: 12 residues. The CDR3 coding sequence is TGCAGAGGAGTTCTTGGGCCCAATGAGCAGTACTTC. This gives the protein CRGVLGPNEQYF.